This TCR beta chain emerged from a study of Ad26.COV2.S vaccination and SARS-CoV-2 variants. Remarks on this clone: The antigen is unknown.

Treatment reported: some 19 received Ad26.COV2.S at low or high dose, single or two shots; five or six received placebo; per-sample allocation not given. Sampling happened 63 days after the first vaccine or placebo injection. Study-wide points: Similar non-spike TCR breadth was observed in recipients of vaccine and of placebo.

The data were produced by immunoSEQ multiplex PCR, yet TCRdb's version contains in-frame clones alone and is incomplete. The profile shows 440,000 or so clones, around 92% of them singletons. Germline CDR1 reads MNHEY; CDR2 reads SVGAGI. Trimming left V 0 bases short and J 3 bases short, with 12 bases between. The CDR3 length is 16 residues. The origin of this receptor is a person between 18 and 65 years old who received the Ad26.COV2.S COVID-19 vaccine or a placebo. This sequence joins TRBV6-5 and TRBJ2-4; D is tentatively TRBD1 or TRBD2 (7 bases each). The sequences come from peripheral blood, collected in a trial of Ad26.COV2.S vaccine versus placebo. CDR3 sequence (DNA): TGTGCCAGCAGTTACTCGCAGGGGGGGGACAAAAACATTCAGTACTTC. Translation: CASSYSQGGDKNIQYF.